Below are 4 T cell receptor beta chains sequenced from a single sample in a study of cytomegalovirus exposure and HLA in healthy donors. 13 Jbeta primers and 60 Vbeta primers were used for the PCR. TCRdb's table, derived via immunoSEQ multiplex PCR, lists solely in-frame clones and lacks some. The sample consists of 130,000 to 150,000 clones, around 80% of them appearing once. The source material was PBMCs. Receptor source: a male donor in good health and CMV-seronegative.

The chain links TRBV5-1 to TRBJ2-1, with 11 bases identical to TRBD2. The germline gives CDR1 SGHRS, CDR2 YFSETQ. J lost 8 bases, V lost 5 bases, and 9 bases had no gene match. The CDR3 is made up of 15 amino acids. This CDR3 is CASRIAGGRNHEQFF. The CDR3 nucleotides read TGCGCCAGCAGGATAGCGGGGGGGCGGAATCATGAGCAGTTCTTC.

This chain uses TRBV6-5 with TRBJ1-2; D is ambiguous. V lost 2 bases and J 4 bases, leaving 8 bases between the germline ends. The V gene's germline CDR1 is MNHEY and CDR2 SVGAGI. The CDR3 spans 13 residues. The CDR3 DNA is TGTGCCAGCAGTTACAACAGCCTCTATGGCTACACCTTC. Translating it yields CASSYNSLYGYTF.

The CDR3 DNA reads TGTGCCAGCAGCTCACCCCGACCGGAGACTGAAGCTTTCTTT. The encoded protein is CASSSPRPETEAFF. The chain has TRBV7-2 and TRBJ1-1; D is uncertain. V was pared by 4 bases and J by 5 bases, with 14 bases between. Germline-derived CDR1 and CDR2 are SGHTA and FQGNSA. This CDR3 is built from 14 residues.

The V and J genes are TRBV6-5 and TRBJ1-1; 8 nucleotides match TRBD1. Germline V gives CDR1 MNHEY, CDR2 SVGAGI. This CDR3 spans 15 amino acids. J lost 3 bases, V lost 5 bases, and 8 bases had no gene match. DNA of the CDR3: TGTGCCAGCAGTAAGCCGGGACAGGAGTACACTGAAGCTTTCTTT. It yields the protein CASSKPGQEYTEAFF.